This T cell receptor beta chain was identified in a study of T-cell reconstitution after alpha-beta-depleted transplantation in children. The TCRbeta library incorporated unique molecular identifiers. TCRdb re-called the PCR reads with MiXCR, one entry per CDR3 protein. The sample holds about 400,000 distinct CDR3 sequences, 20% seen once. Sequenced material: PBMCs from the stem cell graft donor, taken from the stem cell graft. This clonotype originated in a human donor who donated a stem cell graft to a child with acute myeloid leukemia.

CDR3 protein: CASSYGKGRGMNTEAFF. In DNA form, the CDR3 reads TGCGCCAGCAGCTACGGGAAAGGCAGGGGGATGAACACTGAAGCTTTCTTT. This chain links TRBV5-1 with TRBJ1-1, with 7 bases matching TRBD1. The CDR3 totals 17 residues. V shed 3 bases, J shed 0 bases, and the junction held 11 bases outside the gene matches. Germline V gene lookup returns CDR1 SGHRS and CDR2 YFSETQ.